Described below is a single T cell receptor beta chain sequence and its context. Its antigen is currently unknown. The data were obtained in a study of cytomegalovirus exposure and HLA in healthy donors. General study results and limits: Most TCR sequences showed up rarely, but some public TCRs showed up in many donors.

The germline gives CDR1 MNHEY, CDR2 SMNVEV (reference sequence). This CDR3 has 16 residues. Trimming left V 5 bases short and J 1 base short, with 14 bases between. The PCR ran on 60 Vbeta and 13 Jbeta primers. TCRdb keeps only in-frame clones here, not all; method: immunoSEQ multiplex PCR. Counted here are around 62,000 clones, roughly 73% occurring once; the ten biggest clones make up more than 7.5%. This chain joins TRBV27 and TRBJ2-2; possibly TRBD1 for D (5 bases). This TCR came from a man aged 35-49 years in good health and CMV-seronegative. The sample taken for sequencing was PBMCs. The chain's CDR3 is CASSLLAGMNTGELFF. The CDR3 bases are TGTGCCAGCAGTCTGTTGGCAGGGATGAACACCGGGGAGCTGTTTTTT.